This TCR beta chain was obtained from a study of T-cell reconstitution after alpha-beta-depleted transplantation in children. Preparation of the TCRbeta library used unique molecular identifiers. TCRdb processed the PCR reads anew with MiXCR; each CDR3 protein has one entry. This sample has approximately 590,000 distinct CDR3 sequences; more than 9% occur once, and the top ten carry 4%. This clonotype was counted many times. The CDR3 length is 13 residues. In germline, CDR1 is DFQATT, CDR2 SNEGSKA (reference sequence). With 3 bases clipped from V and 3 bases from J, the junction kept 5 bases outside the gene matches.

The chain employs TRBV20-1 and TRBJ2-7, with 7 bases matching TRBD1. The TCR comes from a human donor who donated a stem cell graft to a child with acute myeloid leukemia. The sample was PBMCs from the stem cell graft donor, taken from the stem cell graft. The CDR3 loop is CSARWQGVYEQYF. The CDR3 nucleotides are TGCAGTGCTAGGTGGCAGGGGGTCTACGAGCAGTACTTC.